These 22 T cell receptor beta chains were sequenced from one sample in a study of Tregs in tolerant kidney transplant recipients. Profiled with immunoSEQ multiplex PCR; TCRdb holds only in-frame clones, not every one. In the table there are approximately 67,000 clones, around 90% of which are singletons. The sequences come from CD8+ T cells from blood, collected before the transplant. The receptors originated from a human donor who received a combined kidney and bone marrow transplant.

This clone has a single count. This chain joins TRBV4-3 and TRBJ2-1; no definite D call. The CDR3 spans 15 residues. The V end was cut by 0 bases, the J end by 0 bases, with 6 bases between. From germline, CDR1 is LGHNA and CDR2 YSLEER. The CDR3 sequence: CASSQDLSSYNEQFF. DNA for the CDR3: TGCGCCAGCAGCCAAGATCTAAGCTCCTACAATGAGCAGTTCTTC.

This sequence joins TRBV7-9 and TRBJ2-6; TRBD2 matches at 7 bases. The trim removed 5 bases at V and 4 bases at J, leaving 5 bases unmatched. The length of the CDR3 is 15 residues. CDR1 is SEHNR and CDR2 is FQNEAQ in the germline V gene (reference sequence). The CDR3 region has the DNA TGTGCCAGCAGCAGCACTAGCGACGGGGCCAACGTCCTGACTTTC. Translating it yields CASSSTSDGANVLTF.

This sequence joins TRBV4-1 and TRBJ1-1; D is unclear. CDR1 and CDR2 (germline): MGHRA, YSYEKL. This CDR3 comprises 17 residues. V dropped 1 base and J dropped 0 bases, with 15 bases sitting between them. The CDR3 DNA is TGCGCCAGCAGCCAAGTAGCTCTCTCGGCTTTGAACACTGAAGCTTTCTTT. Protein: CASSQVALSALNTEAFF.

V is TRBV4-1 and J is TRBJ2-2; D is perhaps TRBD2 (5 bases). V was trimmed by 1 base and J by 6 bases, leaving 24 bases between them. Germline values: CDR1 MGHRA, CDR2 YSYEKL. This CDR3 region has 19 residues. CDR3 protein: CASSQVPPGVVRLPGELFF. CDR3 sequence (DNA): TGCGCCAGCAGCCAAGTACCGCCGGGTGTTGTTCGACTACCCGGGGAGCTGTTTTTT.

V usage is TRBV7-8 and J usage is TRBJ1-2; unclear D gene. Trimming removed 0 bases from V and 3 bases from J, with 8 bases in between. Per the germline V gene, CDR1 is SGHVS and CDR2 is FQNEAQ. The CDR3 is made up of 14 amino acids. CDR3 residues: CASSLAAGYYGYTF. In DNA, the CDR3 is TGTGCCAGCAGCTTAGCGGCGGGATACTATGGCTACACCTTC.

The chain joins TRBV5-6 to TRBJ1-2, with 9 bases identical to TRBD1. V gave up 4 bases and J gave up 2 bases; unmatched junction bases: 0. This CDR3 has 13 residues. From germline, CDR1 is SGHDT and CDR2 YYEEEE. In DNA form, the CDR3 reads TGTGCCAGCAGCGGGACAGGGAACTATGGCTACACCTTC. Translation: CASSGTGNYGYTF.

This sequence joins TRBV9 and TRBJ2-1; the D gene is possibly TRBD2 (6 bases). V lost 0 bases, J lost 7 bases, and 14 bases lay in between. The CDR3 length is 15 residues. In germline, CDR1 is SGDLS, CDR2 YYNGEE. The chain's CDR3 is CASSVEAGEWNEQFF. The CDR3 DNA sequence: TGTGCCAGCAGCGTAGAAGCGGGTGAGTGGAATGAGCAGTTCTTC. Variable domain in full (rest from reference TRBV9 and TRBJ2-1): DSGVTQTPKHLITATGQRVTLRCSPRSGDLSVYWYQQSLDQGLQFLIQYYNGEERAKGNILERFSAQQFPDLHSELNLSSLELGDSALYFCASSVEAGEWNEQFFGPGTRLTVL.

The rearrangement links TRBV11-2 to TRBJ2-7; 8 nucleotides line up with TRBD2. CDR1 SGHAT and CDR2 FQNNGV come from the germline V gene. There are 15 residues in the CDR3. V lost 1 base, J lost 2 bases, and 4 bases stayed unmatched. This chain's CDR3 is CASSLVVAGPYEQYF. The DNA for the CDR3 is TGTGCCAGCAGCTTAGTGGTAGCGGGACCCTACGAGCAGTACTTC.

In DNA, the CDR3 is TGTGCCAGCAGCCTCACAAACTACGAGCAGTACTTC. Its protein product is CASSLTNYEQYF. This chain uses TRBV5-5 with TRBJ2-7; D not resolved. The CDR3 is 12 residues long. CDR1 and CDR2 (germline): SGHKS, YYEKEE (reference sequence). V shed 4 bases and J shed 3 bases, with 8 bases lying between them. The full variable domain, rest sourced from reference TRBV5-5 and TRBJ2-7, is DAGVTQSPTHLIKTRGQQVTLRCSPISGHKSVSWYQQVLGQGPQFIFQYYEKEERGRGNFPDRFSARQFPNYSSELNVNALLLGDSALYLCASSLTNYEQYFGPGTRLTVT.

This sequence joins TRBV14 and TRBJ2-7; no definite D call. The CDR3 contains 13 residues. From germline, CDR1 is SGHDN and CDR2 FVKESK. V lost 5 bases and J 3 bases, leaving 11 bases between the germline ends. The CDR3 protein is CASSLVRFYEQYF. The DNA for the CDR3 is TGTGCCAGCAGCTTAGTACGGTTCTACGAGCAGTACTTC.

Of note for this clone: In this CDR3 the conserved last residue, phenylalanine or tryptophan, is missing, so a read error is likely. The chain is built from TRBV7-8 and TRBJ1-2; weak D call: TRBD1 (5 bases). V lost 2 bases and J 2 bases, leaving 9 bases between the germline ends. CDR3 length: 14 amino acids. Germline lookup yields CDR1 SGHVS and CDR2 FQNEAQ. CDR3 in amino acids: CASSLRGINYGYTL. The CDR3 DNA sequence: TGTGCCAGCAGCTTAAGGGGAATCAACTATGGCTACACCCTC.

This chain links TRBV4-2 with TRBJ2-2; D is possibly TRBD2 (6 bases). V was shortened by 6 bases and J by 7 bases, with 6 bases between the two germline ends. The CDR3 contains 11 residues. Germline CDR1 LGHNA, CDR2 YNFKEQ. CDR3 coding DNA: TGTGCCAGCAGGCGGGGCGGGGAGCTGTTTTTT. It translates to CASRRGGELFF.

V is TRBV11-3 and J is TRBJ2-4; TRBD2 is a possible D gene (6 bases). Germline V CDR1 and CDR2: SGHNT, YENEEA. The ends were cut back, 5 bases at V and 4 bases at J, with 12 bases in the middle. The CDR3 loop spans 14 amino acids. The CDR3 region is CASSVRDLKNIQYF. The CDR3 DNA reads TGTGCCAGCAGCGTCAGGGACTTAAAAAACATTCAGTACTTC.

This clone was seen once. A junction boundary mismatches the germline segment, possibly from a read error. The rearrangement links TRBV5-6 to TRBJ1-2; no firm D call. The length of the CDR3 is 14 residues. Germline V CDR1 and CDR2: SGHDT, YYEEEE. The CDR3 loop is CASSPGGANYGYAF. The CDR3 region has the DNA TGTGCCAGCAGCCCGGGTGGCGCGAACTATGGCTACGCCTTC.

The chain employs TRBV4-1 and TRBJ1-5; no reliable D call. This CDR3 is built from 14 residues. CDR1 is MGHRA and CDR2 is YSYEKL in the germline V gene. V was shortened by 1 base and J by 2 bases, with 6 bases between the two germline ends. CDR3 nucleotides: TGCGCCAGCAGCCAAGTTCAGGGCAATCAGCCCCAGCATTTT. Translation gives CASSQVQGNQPQHF.

This sequence joins TRBV6-5 and TRBJ2-7, with TRBD1 as a possible D gene (5 bases). This CDR3 is built from 12 residues. V was clipped by 7 bases and J by 3 bases, with 10 bases between them. Germline V gene lookup returns CDR1 MNHEY and CDR2 SVGAGI. This CDR3 is CASKGRGYEQYF. The CDR3 nucleotides read TGTGCCAGCAAGGGGCGAGGCTACGAGCAGTACTTC.

The rearrangement joins TRBV7-8 to TRBJ2-2; 7 bases are a match to TRBD1. The CDR3 has 14 amino acids. Germline V gene data show CDR1 as SGHVS and CDR2 as FQNEAQ. V was pared by 8 bases and J by 7 bases, with 10 bases of the junction left unmatched. CDR3 coding DNA: TGTGCCAGCGGAACGGACAGGTCCGGCGGGGAGCTGTTTTTT. The encoded protein is CASGTDRSGGELFF.

The V call is TRBV7-9, the J call TRBJ2-1; perhaps TRBD2 as D (5 bases). Germline CDR1 is SEHNR and CDR2 is FQNEAQ (reference sequence). V was cut by 0 bases and J by 9 bases, with 6 bases left in between. The CDR3 is 12 amino acids. The CDR3 protein is CASSLAGSEQFF. CDR3 bases: TGTGCCAGCAGCTTAGCTGGGAGTGAGCAGTTCTTC.

This clone was observed a single time. J is TRBJ2-7 and V is TRBV6-6; TRBD1 agrees at 7 bases. The trim removed 0 bases at V and 0 bases at J, leaving 5 bases unmatched. The CDR3 has 16 amino acids. Germline loops: CDR1 MNHNY, CDR2 SVGAGI (reference sequence). CDR3 bases: TGTGCCAGCAGTTACTCCGGGACAGAGATCTCCTACGAGCAGTACTTC. Translation: CASSYSGTEISYEQYF.

The chain employs TRBV2 and TRBJ2-7; 9 nucleotides line up with TRBD2. The length of the CDR3 is 14 residues. From germline, CDR1 is SNHLY and CDR2 FYNNEI. Trimming took 7 bases from V and 5 from J; bases not matched to a gene: 9. CDR3 in DNA: TGTGCCAGCAAAATCGAAGCGGGGGGAGACGAGCAGTACTTC. Its protein is CASKIEAGGDEQYF.

The chain has TRBV7-9 and TRBJ2-2; D gene uncertain. This CDR3 is 17 amino acids long. Germline values: CDR1 SEHNR, CDR2 FQNEAQ (reference sequence). V shed 1 base and J shed 2 bases, with 14 bases lying between them. CDR3 amino acids: CASSLGDEHPNTGELFF. As DNA, the CDR3 is TGTGCCAGCAGCTTAGGAGATGAGCACCCCAACACCGGGGAGCTGTTTTTT.

This chain links TRBV28 with TRBJ2-7, with 7 bases aligning to TRBD1. The CDR3 consists of 14 residues. The germline gives CDR1 MDHEN, CDR2 SYDVKM. The V gene end was trimmed by 6 bases and the J gene end by 0 bases; junction bases not matched to a gene: 5. The CDR3 reads CASSWTGGSYEQYF. The CDR3 DNA is TGTGCCAGCAGCTGGACAGGCGGCTCCTACGAGCAGTACTTC.